This TCR beta chain stems from a study of blood T cell repertoires in COVID-19. Study-level information: The analysed material was cDNA or gDNA that came from T cells, B-cell-depleted T cells, or PBMCs.

Per the original data handling: Amplification of reference gene primers provided the estimated nucleated cell counts. Only in-frame clones appear in the TCRdb table, and some are missing; sequencing was by immunoSEQ multiplex PCR. For V, J and clone size, that table is used; D and trimming come from the DNA. The table has roughly 220,000 clones, around 80% seen once. The CDR3 spans 13 residues. The germline V gene encodes CDR1 MNHEY and CDR2 SVGAGI. V shed 5 bases and J shed 0 bases, with 6 bases lying between them. The cohort comprised adults aged about 18 to 100 years residing in about 25 US areas. Membership in each cohort depended on participant-reported clinical history.

This TCR was sampled from a man between 25 and 39 years old with acute COVID-19. The sample consisted of PBMCs or T cells enriched from blood (not recorded which). The J gene is TRBJ2-3, the V gene TRBV6-5, with D possibly TRBD2 on 5 matching bases. The CDR3, as DNA: TGTGCCAGCAGTAGGACTAGCACAGATACGCAGTATTTT. This sequence encodes CASSRTSTDTQYF.